The 24 T cell receptor beta chains listed next were all sequenced from one sample in a study of cytomegalovirus exposure and HLA in healthy donors. The method was immunoSEQ multiplex PCR; TCRdb's version includes in-frame clones alone and lacks a portion of them. The sample has about 110,000 clones; 88% are singletons. The sample taken for sequencing was PBMCs. The receptors come from a woman aged 18-29 years in good health and CMV-seropositive.

This clone appeared a single time. The chain uses TRBV5-5 and TRBJ1-5, with no clear D. The CDR3 sequence is 14 residues long. Trimming shortened V by 6 bases and J by 1 base, and 11 bases separated the two germline ends. The germline V gene encodes CDR1 SGHKS and CDR2 YYEKEE (reference sequence). For the CDR3, the DNA is TGTGCCAGCAATGGCAGTCCAAGCAATCAGCCCCAGCATTTT. Protein product: CASNGSPSNQPQHF.

The V call is TRBV7-2, the J call TRBJ2-3; D might be TRBD1 (6 bases). Germline lookup yields CDR1 SGHTA and CDR2 FQGNSA. Trimming removed 5 bases at V and 5 bases at J, with 17 bases between. The CDR3 extends over 15 amino acids. CDR3 sequence reads: CASSPTDRSVDTQYF. CDR3 coding DNA: TGTGCCAGCAGCCCAACTGACAGGTCCGTAGATACGCAGTATTTT. Based on the CDR3 plus reference TRBV7-2 and TRBJ2-3, the full variable domain is GAGVSQSPSNKVTEKGKDVELRCDPISGHTALYWYRQSLGQGLEFLIYFQGNSAPDKSGLPSDRFSAERTGGSVSTLTIQRTQQEDSAVYLCASSPTDRSVDTQYFGPGTRLTVL.

The chain uses TRBV5-4 and TRBJ2-2; possible D gene TRBD1, 5 bases. This CDR3 region has 16 residues. Germline V gene sequence: CDR1 SGHNT, CDR2 YYREEE (reference sequence). Trimming cost V 0 bases and J 3 bases, with 12 bases left between them. As DNA, the CDR3 is TGTGCCAGCAGCTTGGTAGTAGGGGCGGACACCGGGGAGCTGTTTTTT. It translates to CASSLVVGADTGELFF.

The rearrangement joins TRBV14 to TRBJ2-2; D is perhaps TRBD1 (5 bases). V was pared by 1 base and J by 4 bases, with 10 bases between. The germline CDR1 and CDR2 sequences are SGHDN and FVKESK. This CDR3 region has 15 residues. The CDR3 nucleotides are TGTGCCAGCAGCCAAGTTCCAGGGCGCACCGGGGAGCTGTTTTTT. This sequence encodes CASSQVPGRTGELFF.

The chain is built from TRBV4-1 and TRBJ2-5; TRBD1 might be the D (5 bases). Germline V CDR1 and CDR2: MGHRA, YSYEKL. V gave up 4 bases and J gave up 4 bases, with 16 bases separating them. The CDR3 runs 15 residues. The CDR3 loop is CASSPFRGRAETQYF. CDR3 bases: TGCGCCAGCAGCCCGTTCCGAGGCAGGGCAGAGACCCAGTACTTC.

This chain connects TRBV28 to TRBJ1-3; D uncertain. Per the germline V gene, CDR1 is MDHEN and CDR2 is SYDVKM. This CDR3 spans 15 amino acids. Trimming pared 4 bases from V and 0 bases from J, leaving 10 bases between. CDR3 DNA: TGTGCCAGCAGTTCCCCATGGAGCTCTGGAAACACCATATATTTT. It codes for CASSSPWSSGNTIYF. The full variable domain, its missing parts supplied by reference TRBV28 and TRBJ1-3, is DVKVTQSSRYLVKRTGEKVFLECVQDMDHENMFWYRQDPGLGLRLIYFSYDVKMKEKGDIPEGYSVSREKKERFSLILESASTNQTSMYLCASSSPWSSGNTIYFGEGSWLTVV.

The chain links TRBV4-3 to TRBJ2-5; TRBD2 agrees at 7 bases. CDR1 is LGHNA and CDR2 is YSLEER in the germline V gene. V lost 2 bases to trimming and J lost 2 bases; unmatched junction nucleotides: 5. This CDR3 has 15 residues. The CDR3 here is CASSQRGGSQETQYF. CDR3 nucleotides: TGCGCCAGCAGCCAACGGGGAGGGTCGCAAGAGACCCAGTACTTC.

Only a few counts were recorded for this clone. V usage is TRBV27 and J usage is TRBJ2-7, with D perhaps matching TRBD1 (5 bases). This CDR3 has 14 residues. Trimming took 5 bases from V and 0 from J, leaving 11 bases between them. Germline assignment: CDR1 MNHEY and CDR2 SMNVEV (reference sequence). The CDR3 region is CASSLGDSSYEQYF. CDR3 nucleotides: TGTGCCAGCAGTCTAGGGGATAGCTCCTACGAGCAGTACTTC.

The gene calls are TRBV4-2 and TRBJ1-4; possibly TRBD1 for D (5 bases). There are 16 residues in the CDR3. Germline loops: CDR1 LGHNA, CDR2 YNFKEQ. Trimming stripped 0 bases from V and 8 bases from J, with 16 bases between. CDR3 DNA: TGTGCCAGCAGCCAAGATCTCGGGGGTCCGAAGGAAAAACTGTTTTTT. Amino acids: CASSQDLGGPKEKLFF.

The gene calls are TRBV5-1 and TRBJ2-5; possibly TRBD2 for D (5 bases). V shed 0 bases and J shed 4 bases, with 13 bases lying between them. This CDR3 contains 15 residues. Germline CDR1 reads SGHRS; CDR2 reads YFSETQ. CDR3 in amino acids: CASSLAPGKRETQYF. The CDR3 bases are TGCGCCAGCAGCTTGGCCCCCGGGAAGCGAGAGACCCAGTACTTC.

This clone was observed a single time. This chain joins TRBV7-9 and TRBJ1-4; 10 bases match TRBD1. The CDR3 spans 15 residues. The ends lost 5 bases at V and 7 bases at J; junction bases unmatched: 7. Germline-derived CDR1 and CDR2 are SEHNR and FQNEAQ (reference sequence). In nucleotides, the CDR3 is TGTGCCAGCAGCCCTGACCGGGACAGGGGTGAAAAACTGTTTTTT. Protein sequence: CASSPDRDRGEKLFF. Combining the CDR3 with reference TRBV7-9 and TRBJ1-4 gives the whole variable domain DTGVSQNPRHKITKRGQNVTFRCDPISEHNRLYWYRQTLGQGPEFLTYFQNEAQLEKSRLLSDRFSAERPKGSFSTLEIQRTEQGDSAMYLCASSPDRDRGEKLFFGSGTQLSVL.

The rearrangement links TRBV21-1 to TRBJ1-5. TRBV21-1 counts as a pseudogene. The CDR3 length is 12 residues. CDR3 DNA: TGTGCCAGCAGCAAACTAGGTCAGCCCCAGCATTTT. The encoded protein is CASSKLGQPQHF.

The chain's CDR3 is CASSHTGLAGDQETQYF. CDR3 nucleotides: TGCGCCAGCAGCCACACGGGACTAGCGGGGGATCAAGAGACCCAGTACTTC. The rearrangement uses TRBV4-1 and TRBJ2-5, with TRBD2 identical over 14 bases. With V trimmed by 3 bases and J by 2 bases, 5 bases remained unmatched. Germline V lookup: CDR1 MGHRA, CDR2 YSYEKL. The CDR3 sequence is 17 residues long.

The V and J genes are TRBV6-6 and TRBJ2-7, with a weak D call TRBD1 (5 bases). The germline gives CDR1 MNHNY, CDR2 SVGAGI (reference sequence). This CDR3 has 14 residues. V was trimmed by 4 bases and J by 3 bases, leaving 13 bases between them. The CDR3 coding sequence is TGTGCCAGCAGTTCCAGGGCCAGCAACTACGAGCAGTACTTC. This translates into CASSSRASNYEQYF.

This clone was counted between two and nine times. This chain joins TRBV28 and TRBJ1-2; the D is unclear. CDR3 length: 11 residues. V dropped 6 bases and J dropped 14 bases, with 16 bases sitting between them. Looked up from germline, CDR1 is MDHEN and CDR2 is SYDVKM. The CDR3 spells CASSPQDSKTF. Written as DNA, the CDR3 is TGTGCCAGCAGCCCTCAGGACTCGAAGACCTTC.

This rearrangement joins TRBV18 to TRBJ1-2; D remains unclear. The germline V gene has CDR1 KGHSH and CDR2 LQKENI. The CDR3 loop spans 16 amino acids. V was pared by 6 bases and J by 2 bases, with 19 bases between. CDR3 sequence reads: CASSLGLEDVNYGYTF. The CDR3 nucleotides read TGTGCCAGCTCCCTAGGTCTAGAAGACGTCAACTATGGCTACACCTTC. The variable domain in full, with the rest retrieved from reference TRBV18 and TRBJ1-2, is NAGVMQNPRHLVRRRGQEARLRCSPMKGHSHVYWYRQLPEEGLKFMVYLQKENIIDESGMPKERFSAEFPKEGPSILRIQQVVRGDSAAYFCASSLGLEDVNYGYTFGSGTRLTVV.

The genes are TRBV19 and TRBJ2-2; 9 nucleotides line up with TRBD1. The CDR3 has 15 amino acids. Germline V gene data show CDR1 as LNHDA and CDR2 as SQIVND (reference sequence). Trimming cost V 7 bases and J 5 bases; bases outside gene matches: 8. CDR3 amino acids: CASIGGQGHTGELFF. The DNA for the CDR3 is TGTGCCAGTATCGGAGGACAGGGGCATACCGGGGAGCTGTTTTTT.

V is TRBV18 and J is TRBJ2-7; tentatively, D is TRBD2 (7 bases). V gave up 2 bases and J gave up 4 bases, with 18 bases separating them. The CDR3 loop spans 16 amino acids. Germline CDR1 and CDR2: KGHSH and LQKENI. This chain's CDR3 is CASSPVGGPRGYEQYV. The CDR3 region has the DNA TGTGCCAGCTCACCAGTGGGGGGGCCCCGGGGATACGAGCAGTACGTC.

The gene calls are TRBV6-1 and TRBJ2-3, with 9 bases aligning to TRBD1. The CDR3 extends over 16 amino acids. Trimming took 4 bases from V and 3 from J; bases not matched to a gene: 8. Germline CDR1 is MNHNS and CDR2 is SASEGT. The chain's CDR3 is CASSASRGQGTDTQYF. The CDR3 coding sequence is TGTGCCAGCAGTGCCTCCAGGGGACAGGGAACAGATACGCAGTATTTT.

The chain joins TRBV11-3 to TRBJ2-1; tentatively, D is TRBD1 (5 bases). This CDR3 has 12 residues. V shed 5 bases and J shed 10 bases, with 12 bases lying between them. Germline-derived CDR1 and CDR2 are SGHNT and YENEEA. The CDR3 DNA reads as TGTGCCAGCAGCCGCCAGGGTTACGAGCAGTTCTTC. This sequence encodes CASSRQGYEQFF.

This rearrangement joins TRBV10-3 to TRBJ1-2, with D possibly TRBD1 on 5 matching bases. The CDR3 covers 14 residues. Deletions cut 0 bases from V and 4 bases from J, with 9 bases between. Germline V gene sequence: CDR1 ENHRY, CDR2 SYGVKD. For the CDR3, the DNA is TGTGCCATCAGTGAGTCCGACAGCCTCTATGGCTACACCTTC. Its translation is CAISESDSLYGYTF.

This chain uses TRBV7-7 with TRBJ2-5, with D tentatively TRBD2 (6 bases). The germline V gene encodes CDR1 SSHAT and CDR2 FNYEAQ (reference sequence). Trimming cost V 4 bases and J 5 bases, with 8 bases left between them. The CDR3 is 12 amino acids. CDR3 sequence: CASSSAGETQYF. In nucleotides, the CDR3 is TGTGCCAGCAGCTCCGCGGGGGAGACCCAGTACTTC.

The chain recombines TRBV2 with TRBJ1-2; 10 nucleotides match TRBD1. The V gene's germline CDR1 is SNHLY and CDR2 FYNNEI. CDR3 length: 16 residues. Germline trimming cut 6 bases from V and 5 bases from J; bases unmatched to any gene: 12. CDR3: CASRPGTGDYWYGYTF. The CDR3 DNA sequence: TGTGCCAGCAGGCCCGGGACAGGGGATTATTGGTATGGCTACACCTTC.

The chain uses TRBV7-2 and TRBJ2-6, with D tentatively TRBD2 (6 bases). The germline CDR1 and CDR2 sequences are SGHTA and FQGNSA. The CDR3 has 16 amino acids. Trimming left V 2 bases short and J 0 bases short, with 8 bases between. For the CDR3, the DNA is TGTGCCAGCAGCTTACGGGAGTCCTCTGGGGCCAACGTCCTGACTTTC. Translated, it gives CASSLRESSGANVLTF.